These 18 T cell receptor beta chains came from one sample sequenced in a study of blood T cells in healthy people across ages. A J-beta primer mix and a sample-barcoded 5' primer were used in a second PCR of roughly 7 to 12 cycles. MiXCR, applied by TCRdb to the 5' RACE reads, yields one record per CDR3 protein. In the table there are about a million distinct CDR3 sequences, about 51% of which are singletons. The sample consisted of blood. The receptors come from a woman in her sixties or seventies in good health.

A remark on this clonotype: At one boundary the junction diverges from the germline segment, which might be a read error. The chain employs TRBV7-2 and TRBJ2-3, with a weak D call TRBD2 (5 bases). Germline CDR1 SGHTA, CDR2 FQGNSA. This CDR3 spans 14 amino acids. The CDR3 DNA sequence: TGTGCCAGCAGCTATAGGACTGGCACAGATACGCGGTATTTT. It codes for CASSYRTGTDTRYF.

V usage is TRBV15 and J usage is TRBJ2-7; D is unclear. Trimming shortened V by 0 bases and J by 2 bases, and 11 bases separated the two germline ends. Germline V gene data show CDR1 as LNHNV and CDR2 as YYDKDF (reference sequence). There are 15 residues in the CDR3. CDR3 bases: TGTGCCACCAGCAGAGATCGTGCGGCTACCTACGAGCAGTACTTC. It specifies CATSRDRAATYEQYF. Together with reference TRBV15 and TRBJ2-7, the CDR3 gives the full variable domain: DAMVIQNPRYQVTQFGKPVTLSCSQTLNHNVMYWYQQKSSQAPKLLFHYYDKDFNNEADTPDNFQSRRPNTSFCFLDIRSPGLGDTAMYLCATSRDRAATYEQYFGPGTRLTVT.

This clonotype occurred a few times. The DNA for the CDR3 is TGCAGTGCTATCAACACGGGACTAGCGGGAGTCGAGCAGTACTTC. It encodes CSAINTGLAGVEQYF. V is TRBV20-1 and J is TRBJ2-4; 14 nucleotides match TRBD2. Gene TRBJ2-7 matches the end of the DNA better, so the J call may be wrong. From germline, CDR1 is DFQATT and CDR2 SNEGSKA (reference sequence). The length of the CDR3 is 15 residues.

This clonotype was counted only a few times. The chain carries TRBV27 and TRBJ2-4; a weak D match, TRBD2 (7 bases). The CDR3 has 16 residues. The V end was cut by 8 bases, the J end by 1 base, with 18 bases between. Germline lookup yields CDR1 MNHEY and CDR2 SMNVEV (reference sequence). CDR3 coding DNA: TGTGCCAGCTCACAAGGGGGGGGGCTGGCCAAAAACATTCAGTACTTC. Translating it yields CASSQGGGLAKNIQYF.

V is TRBV7-2 and J is TRBJ2-3; no firm D call. The germline gives CDR1 SGHTA, CDR2 FQGNSA. The CDR3 spans 15 residues. V lost 5 bases to trimming and J lost 2 bases, with 14 bases between them. The chain's CDR3 is CASSPLRPDTDTQYF. The DNA of the CDR3 is TGTGCCAGCAGCCCGCTGAGGCCCGACACAGATACGCAGTATTTT.

The chain has TRBV18 and TRBJ2-3, with 7 bases identical to TRBD2. V shed 2 bases, J shed 6 bases, and the junction held 8 bases outside the gene matches. Germline values: CDR1 KGHSH, CDR2 LQKENI. CDR3 length: 15 residues. The CDR3 region is CASSPTRTSIDTQYF. The DNA for the CDR3 is TGTGCCAGCTCACCAACCCGGACTAGTATTGATACGCAGTATTTT.

The chain recombines TRBV28 with TRBJ2-7; the D gene is possibly TRBD2 (6 bases). V was pared by 5 bases and J by 4 bases, with 15 bases between. Germline CDR1 is MDHEN and CDR2 is SYDVKM. This CDR3 comprises 14 residues. Here the CDR3 reads CASSPSGDWYEQYF. The CDR3 nucleotides are TGTGCCAGCAGTCCCTCGGGGGATTGGTACGAGCAGTACTTC.

This clonotype appeared once. V is TRBV27 and J is TRBJ1-5; D is ambiguous. The CDR3 totals 14 residues. Germline CDR1 MNHEY, CDR2 SMNVEV (reference sequence). Trimming pared 2 bases from V and 4 bases from J, leaving 9 bases between. CDR3 region: CASSLGRINQPQHF. CDR3 DNA: TGTGCCAGCAGTTTAGGCAGAATTAATCAGCCCCAGCATTTT.

The chain couples TRBV4-3 to TRBJ2-1; TRBD1 matches 9 bases. Near its end, the DNA agrees better with TRBJ2-7, so the J call may be wrong. There are 17 residues in the CDR3. Germline V gene data show CDR1 as LGHNA and CDR2 as YSLEER. This CDR3 is CASSPPPTGGNYNEQYF. The CDR3 DNA follows: TGCGCCAGCAGCCCCCCCCCGACAGGGGGTAATTACAATGAGCAGTACTTC.

This clonotype turned up a few times. Mismatch with germline at one junction end may stem from a read error. This rearrangement joins TRBV14 to TRBJ2-4; the match to TRBD2 covers 7 bases. The J call may not be correct, given that the DNA end is closer to TRBJ2-7. This CDR3 has 13 residues. CDR1 and CDR2 (germline): SGHDN, FVKESK. CDR3 protein: CASSPVAGYEQYF. CDR3 nucleotide sequence: TGTGCTAGCAGCCCCGTAGCGGGCTACGAGCAGTACTTC.

This chain joins TRBV6-5 and TRBJ2-4; TRBD2 is a possible D gene (5 bases). V gave up 4 bases and J gave up 6 bases, with 13 bases separating them. Per the germline V gene, CDR1 is MNHEY and CDR2 is SVGAGI. This CDR3 region has 14 residues. Written as DNA, the CDR3 is TGTGCCAGCAGTTCCCCTCCCCGGGGAAACATTCAGTACTTC. It encodes CASSSPPRGNIQYF.

This clonotype was seen only a few times. The chain uses TRBV15 and TRBJ2-5; D uncertain. Trimming shortened V by 6 bases and J by 1 base, and 9 bases separated the two germline ends. The CDR3 has 13 amino acids. The germline V gene encodes CDR1 LNHNV and CDR2 YYDKDF (reference sequence). The CDR3 sequence: CATSRSFQETQYF. For the CDR3, the DNA is TGTGCCACCAGTAGGTCTTTCCAAGAGACCCAGTACTTC.

The sample holds many counts of this clonotype. V usage is TRBV12-3 or TRBV12-4 and J usage is TRBJ2-3; tentatively, D is TRBD1 or TRBD2 (5 bases each). The CDR3 loop spans 14 amino acids. The V and J ends lost 2 bases and 0 bases respectively, with 6 bases between them. The CDR3 coding sequence is TGTGCCAGCAGTTTATGGGGGAGCACAGATACGCAGTATTTT. It encodes CASSLWGSTDTQYF.

The rearrangement uses TRBV20-1 and TRBJ2-3, with D perhaps assigned TRBD1 or TRBD2 (6 bases each). Germline CDR1 is DFQATT and CDR2 is SNEGSKA (reference sequence). The CDR3 is 15 residues long. Deletions cut 8 bases from V and 2 bases from J, with 20 bases between. In nucleotides, the CDR3 is TGCAGTACAAAAAGGGGGGCGGACCTCACAGATACGCAGTATTTT. Its protein is CSTKRGADLTDTQYF.

The rearrangement uses TRBV20-1 and TRBJ2-5; D not resolved. V was clipped by 6 bases and J by 2 bases, with 10 bases between them. The germline gives CDR1 DFQATT, CDR2 SNEGSKA (reference sequence). The CDR3 runs to 12 residues. This CDR3 is CSAILGQETQYF. For the CDR3, the DNA is TGCAGTGCCATCCTAGGGCAAGAGACCCAGTACTTC.

V usage is TRBV4-2 and J usage is TRBJ2-1; 8 bases agree with TRBD2. The V segment lost 1 base and the J segment 1 base; nucleotides outside the gene matches: 3. Per the germline V gene, CDR1 is LGHNA and CDR2 is YNFKEQ. This CDR3 has 16 amino acids. The CDR3 loop is CASSQAGGRSYNEQFF. CDR3 bases: TGTGCCAGCAGCCAAGCTGGCGGGAGGTCCTACAATGAGCAGTTCTTC.

The V gene is TRBV5-1, the J gene TRBJ2-4, with D unresolved. Germline V CDR1 and CDR2: SGHRS, YFSETQ. Trimming removed 4 bases at V and 6 bases at J, with 17 bases between. CDR3 length equals 15 residues. The CDR3 loop is CASSPSWDTGNIQYF. The CDR3 DNA reads TGCGCCAGCAGCCCTTCCTGGGATACGGGAAACATTCAGTACTTC.

The chain has TRBV12-3 or TRBV12-4 and TRBJ2-5, with D possibly matching TRBD2 (5 bases). The V and J ends lost 4 bases and 7 bases respectively, with 19 bases between them. This CDR3 contains 15 residues. The CDR3 reads CASSSGGGLFGTQYF. CDR3 sequence (DNA): TGTGCCAGCAGTTCGGGTGGCGGGCTCTTCGGGACCCAGTACTTC.